These T cell receptor beta chains were read from a single sample in a study of T cell responses to AZD1222 COVID-19 vaccine. Only in-frame clones appear in the TCRdb table, and some are missing; sequencing was by immunoSEQ multiplex PCR. The profile shows fewer than 40,000 clones, 88% of them singletons. Specimen: peripheral blood, collected 28 days after the second dose of the MenACWY control vaccine. These receptors all stem from an adult who received the MenACWY meningococcal vaccine as a control. The CDR3 runs from the conserved cysteine through the conserved F or W. The order of the fields is D gene, V gene, J gene, CDR3 protein. The D gene is left open where the match is weak.

D gene: TRBD1; V gene: TRBV9; J gene: TRBJ2-3; CDR3 protein: CASSVGPGGGFYTDTQYF
D gene: NA; V gene: TRBV28; J gene: TRBJ2-7; CDR3 protein: CASSRHQSGVGQYF
D gene: NA; V gene: TRBV5-4; J gene: TRBJ1-2; CDR3 protein: CASSLARGDYGYTF
D gene: NA; V gene: TRBV30; J gene: TRBJ2-7; CDR3 protein: CAWTHGGEQYF
D gene: NA; V gene: TRBV5-4; J gene: TRBJ1-2; CDR3 protein: CASSSRDTYGYTF
D gene: TRBD2; V gene: TRBV5-6; J gene: TRBJ2-7; CDR3 protein: CASSFDGTSRYYEQYF
D gene: NA; V gene: TRBV29-1; J gene: TRBJ1-5; CDR3 protein: CSVGGSNQPQHF
D gene: NA; V gene: TRBV25-1; J gene: TRBJ1-4; CDR3 protein: CASGGALTNEKLFF
D gene: NA; V gene: TRBV5-1; J gene: TRBJ2-4; CDR3 protein: CASSKGLIGNIQYF
D gene: TRBD1; V gene: TRBV5-5; J gene: TRBJ1-2; CDR3 protein: CASSEDEGAPNYGYTF
D gene: TRBD2; V gene: TRBV6-5; J gene: TRBJ2-2; CDR3 protein: CASSSGLAGVGELFF
D gene: NA; V gene: TRBV28; J gene: TRBJ2-3; CDR3 protein: CASSVAARTDTQYF
D gene: NA; V gene: TRBV24-1; J gene: TRBJ1-4; CDR3 protein: CATSVGGTNEKLFF
D gene: NA; V gene: TRBV11-1; J gene: TRBJ2-3; CDR3 protein: CASSATDQLAVDTQYF
D gene: NA; V gene: TRBV15; J gene: TRBJ2-3; CDR3 protein: CATSRDLGSTDTQYF
D gene: TRBD1; V gene: TRBV28; J gene: TRBJ1-2; CDR3 protein: CASIPTGGNYGYTF
D gene: TRBD2; V gene: TRBV15; J gene: TRBJ2-5; CDR3 protein: CATSSTGRLAETQYF
D gene: TRBD1; V gene: TRBV29-1; J gene: TRBJ2-5; CDR3 protein: CSARTGQETQYF
D gene: NA; V gene: TRBV27; J gene: TRBJ1-2; CDR3 protein: CASSLRPNRRFNYGYTF
D gene: NA; V gene: TRBV3-1/TRBV3-2; J gene: TRBJ2-7; CDR3 protein: CASSQLTSDGSSYEQYF
D gene: NA; V gene: TRBV27; J gene: TRBJ1-1; CDR3 protein: CASRNLNTEAFF
D gene: TRBD1; V gene: TRBV7-3; J gene: TRBJ2-1; CDR3 protein: CASSRDSVYNEQFF
D gene: NA; V gene: TRBV11-3; J gene: TRBJ2-3; CDR3 protein: CASSPRFEADTQYF
D gene: NA; V gene: TRBV28; J gene: TRBJ1-5; CDR3 protein: CASSLPPQPQHF
D gene: NA; V gene: TRBV2; J gene: TRBJ1-2; CDR3 protein: CASSEATNLQGQSKLYTF
D gene: NA; V gene: TRBV6-1; J gene: TRBJ1-3; CDR3 protein: CASSALPGTSGNTIYF